This T cell receptor (beta chain) emerged from a study of blood T cells in healthy people across ages. The CDR3 has 15 residues. Germline V CDR1 and CDR2: PRHDT, FYEKMQ (reference sequence). This clonotype was detected only once. The sample, about 9.2 milliliters of peripheral blood, was drawn from each donor. The authors isolated at least 6 million PBMCs per sample. Together with a sample-barcoded 5' primer, a J-beta primer mix was included in a second PCR lasting 7 to 11 cycles. With 12 random nucleotides, a template-switch adaptor tagged each individual cDNA molecule. TCRdb re-called the 5' RACE reads through MiXCR, storing one row per CDR3 protein. Here the sample spans about 1.4 million distinct CDR3 sequences, around 59% being singletons.

Sequencing used blood. This sequence was found in a man aged 18 to 35 in good health. The J gene is TRBJ2-4, the V gene TRBV13, with TRBD2 matching 12 bases. The DNA matches TRBJ2-5 better at its end, which makes the J call doubtful. CDR3 amino acids: CASSSASGREETQYF. CDR3 DNA: TGTGCCAGCAGCTCCGCTAGCGGGAGGGAAGAGACCCAGTACTTC.